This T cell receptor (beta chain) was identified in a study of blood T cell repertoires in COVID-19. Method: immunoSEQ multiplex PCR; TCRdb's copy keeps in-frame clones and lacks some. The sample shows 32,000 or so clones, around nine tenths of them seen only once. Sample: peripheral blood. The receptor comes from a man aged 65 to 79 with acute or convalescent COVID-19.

CDR3: CASSGTFRVADTEAFF. CDR3 DNA: TGTGCCAGCAGCGGAACCTTCAGGGTCGCGGACACTGAAGCTTTCTTT. The chain carries TRBV5-6 and TRBJ1-1, with TRBD1 as a possible D gene (5 bases). Trimming removed 4 bases at V and 3 bases at J, with 19 bases between. The length of the CDR3 is 16 residues. CDR1 and CDR2 (germline): SGHDT, YYEEEE.